This TCR beta chain was captured by sequencing in a study of blood T cell repertoires in COVID-19. On the study more broadly: Italy, Spain and the United States were the sources of the convalescent and acute COVID-19 samples. Sample material is recorded as cDNA or gDNA derived from T cells, B-cell-depleted T cells, or PBMCs.

The CDR3 has 14 residues. The ends were cut back, 0 bases at V and 2 bases at J, with 8 bases in the middle. Per germline, CDR1 SGDLS and CDR2 YYNGEE. As regards this clone: This sample also contains other DNA sequences that code for the same CDR3.

Some clones are missing from TCRdb's copy, which holds only in-frame ones; the method was immunoSEQ multiplex PCR. This table holds 55,000 to 80,000 clones, roughly 80% found once. This sequence joins TRBV9 and TRBJ1-2; unclear D gene. The source material was peripheral blood. This receptor was identified in a woman of 80 years or more with active or convalescent COVID-19. The CDR3 protein is CASSVGRGNYGYTF. CDR3 coding DNA: TGTGCCAGCAGCGTAGGAAGAGGGAACTATGGCTACACCTTC.